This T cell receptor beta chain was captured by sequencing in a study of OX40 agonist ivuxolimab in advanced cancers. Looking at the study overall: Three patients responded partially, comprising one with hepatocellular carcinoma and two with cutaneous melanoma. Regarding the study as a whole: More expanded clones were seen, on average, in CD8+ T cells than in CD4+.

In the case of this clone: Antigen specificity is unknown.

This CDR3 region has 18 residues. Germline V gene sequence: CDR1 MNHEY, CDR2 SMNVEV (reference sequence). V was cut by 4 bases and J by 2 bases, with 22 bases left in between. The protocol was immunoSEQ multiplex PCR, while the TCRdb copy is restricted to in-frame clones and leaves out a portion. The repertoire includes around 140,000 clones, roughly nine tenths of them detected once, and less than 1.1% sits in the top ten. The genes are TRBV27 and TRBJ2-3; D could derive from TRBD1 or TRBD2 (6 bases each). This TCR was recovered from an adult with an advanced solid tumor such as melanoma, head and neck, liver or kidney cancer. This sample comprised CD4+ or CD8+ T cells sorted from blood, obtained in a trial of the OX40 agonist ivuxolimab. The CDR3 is CASSSVYSAGHNTDTQYF. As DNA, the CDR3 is TGTGCCAGCAGTTCCGTTTATAGCGCGGGACACAACACAGATACGCAGTATTTT.